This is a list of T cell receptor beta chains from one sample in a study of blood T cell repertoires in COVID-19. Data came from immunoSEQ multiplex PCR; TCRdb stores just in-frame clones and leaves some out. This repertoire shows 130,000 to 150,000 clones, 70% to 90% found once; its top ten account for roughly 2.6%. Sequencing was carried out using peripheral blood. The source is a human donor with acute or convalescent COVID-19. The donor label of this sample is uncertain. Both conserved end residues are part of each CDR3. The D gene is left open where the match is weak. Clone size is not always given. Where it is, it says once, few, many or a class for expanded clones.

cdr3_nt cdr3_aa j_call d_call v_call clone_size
TGTGCCAGCAGTGAATATACCGGGAATGAGCAGTTCTTC CASSEYTGNEQFF TRBJ2-1 NA TRBV25-1 once
TGTGCCAGCAGCCACGGGGTAGCGGGGGCGTACGAGCAGTACTTC CASSHGVAGAYEQYF TRBJ2-7 TRBD2 TRBV3-1/TRBV3-2 NA
TGTGCCACCATTTCGCCGGGACAGGGGATTTACGAGCAGTACTTC CATISPGQGIYEQYF TRBJ2-7 TRBD1 TRBV6-5 NA
TGTGCCAGCAGCTTAGGACAAACAGGGGACACTGAAGCTTTCTTT CASSLGQTGDTEAFF TRBJ1-1 TRBD1 TRBV7-6 NA
TGTGCCAGCGGACAGTTTGGGGCGGATACGCAGTATTTT CASGQFGADTQYF TRBJ2-3 NA TRBV7-2 NA
TGTGCCAGCAGTCTGGCGGACAGGGGACACTACGAGCAGTACTTC CASSLADRGHYEQYF TRBJ2-7 TRBD1 TRBV27 NA
TGTGCCAGCAGCTTACAAGCGGGGGGAGTCAATGAGCAGTTCTTC CASSLQAGGVNEQFF TRBJ2-1 TRBD2 TRBV7-3 NA
TGTGCCAGCAGTTACCCTAATCCGGGACAGGGTGAAGCAGATACGCAGTATTTT CASSYPNPGQGEADTQYF TRBJ2-3 TRBD1 TRBV6-2/TRBV6-3 NA
TGCGCCAGCAGCTTGTCGGGACAGGTAGTCGACACCATATATTTT CASSLSGQVVDTIYF TRBJ1-3 TRBD1 TRBV5-1 few
TGTGCCAGTAGTATAGGGGACAGGGCGGAGACCCAGTACTTC CASSIGDRAETQYF TRBJ2-5 TRBD1 TRBV19 NA
TGTGCCAGCAGCAAACCTGTAGCGGGTCACGACTGCTCTGGAAACACCATATATTTT CASSKPVAGHDCSGNTIYF TRBJ1-3 NA TRBV21-1 NA
TGTGCCAGCAGCCTAAGGCAGGGAGGTGAAAAACTGTTTTTT CASSLRQGGEKLFF TRBJ1-4 NA TRBV4-2 NA
TGCGCCAGCAGCCAAGACCCAGGCAACTATGGCTACACCTTC CASSQDPGNYGYTF TRBJ1-2 NA TRBV4-3 NA
TGTGCCAGCAGCCTACAGGGAAACTATGGCTACACCTTC CASSLQGNYGYTF TRBJ1-2 NA TRBV7-9 NA
TGTGCCTGCACCTTGTTCGTCGGGAGGGGGTATAATTCACCCCTCCACTTT CACTLFVGRGYNSPLHF TRBJ1-6 NA TRBV30 NA
TGTGCCAGCAGCCAAGGACTGGAGAACACTGAAGCTTTCTTT CASSQGLENTEAFF TRBJ1-1 NA TRBV3-1/TRBV3-2 NA
TGTGCCAGCAGTTTTGACAGGACGCCCCTGGGGAATCAGCCCCAGCATTTT CASSFDRTPLGNQPQHF TRBJ1-5 NA TRBV28 NA
TGCAGCGTTGAAGGGGGGCAGGACTATGGCTACACCTTC CSVEGGQDYGYTF TRBJ1-2 NA TRBV29-1 NA
TGTGCCACCAGCAGAGATCTTTCCGAAAAACTGTTTTTT CATSRDLSEKLFF TRBJ1-4 NA TRBV15 NA
TGTGCCAGCAGCTGGGGGACAGGTCAAGAGACCCAGTACTTC CASSWGTGQETQYF TRBJ2-5 TRBD1 TRBV5-6 NA
TGCAGCGTTGATGGGGGGGAAGGTGAAAAACTGTTTTTT CSVDGGEGEKLFF TRBJ1-4 NA TRBV29-1 NA
TGTGCCAGCTCACTGGGCGAACCCTACAATGAGCAGTTCTTC CASSLGEPYNEQFF TRBJ2-1 NA TRBV18 NA
TGTGCCAGTAGCCCAACAGAATACAATGAGCAGTTCTTC CASSPTEYNEQFF TRBJ2-1 NA TRBV19 once
TGTGCCAGCAGCAGCGGCGGGGCTAGCTCCTACAATGAGCAGTTCTTC CASSSGGASSYNEQFF TRBJ2-1 NA TRBV11-2 NA
TGTGCCAGCAGCTTAAAGCCGGGAGAAGGGGAGACCCAGTACTTC CASSLKPGEGETQYF TRBJ2-5 NA TRBV7-3 NA
TGTGCCTGGACTACTACGGGGGGCGCGGAGACCCAGTACTTC CAWTTTGGAETQYF TRBJ2-5 NA TRBV30 once
TGTGCCAGCAGCCCGGGGGGCTTAACTTACAATGAGCAGTTCTTC CASSPGGLTYNEQFF TRBJ2-1 NA TRBV7-2 NA